The present entry profiles one T cell receptor (beta chain) with its context. Seattle-derived patients entered the study during active infection and were followed longitudinally. The data stem from a study of blood T cell repertoires in COVID-19. At the level of the study: PBMCs, B-cell-depleted T cells, or T cells were the source of the cDNA or gDNA that made up the material.

Original handling: The assay estimated nucleated cells by amplifying reference gene primers. Here immunoSEQ multiplex PCR was the method, and the copy in TCRdb shows in-frame clones only, minus some. D and trimming come from the DNA, and the V and J calls and clone size come from that table. The sample consists of a few hundred thousand clones, 85% to 90% of them appearing once. The CDR3 extends over 16 amino acids. Germline lookup yields CDR1 SGHRS and CDR2 YFSETQ. J lost 6 bases, V lost 0 bases, and 7 bases had no gene match. The clonotype comes from an older woman with COVID-19, enrolled during active disease. The sequenced sample consisted of peripheral blood. The V call is TRBV5-1, the J call TRBJ2-3; 10 nucleotides line up with TRBD2. The CDR3 sequence: CASSLESGGAFDTQYF. CDR3 DNA: TGCGCCAGCAGCTTGGAAAGCGGGGGGGCATTTGATACGCAGTATTTT. The whole variable domain, remainder taken from reference TRBV5-1 and TRBJ2-3, is KAGVTQTPRYLIKTRGQQVTLSCSPISGHRSVSWYQQTPGQGLQFLFEYFSETQRNKGNFPGRFSGRQFSNSRSEMNVSTLELGDSALYLCASSLESGGAFDTQYFGPGTRLTVL.